This note documents a single T cell receptor beta chain sequence. The antigen is undetermined. The record originates from a study of quantifying T cell responses using KT2 cells. Background on the study: TCR alpha and beta constant-region primers primed reverse transcription of RNA. Overall study results and limits: KT2 sequence counts showed saturation when very many KT2 cells were spiked in.

The sample is PBMC spiked with counted cells of clone KT2. Fixed numbers of PBMC received varying amounts of KT2 cells. Each cDNA got a UMI-containing oligo ligated at its 3' end. First-round PCR used around 4 cycles and beta primers RC1.1 and RC1.2 covering TRBC1 and TRBC2. TCRdb re-analysed the UMI-ligation and nested PCR reads in MiXCR, keeping a single row per CDR3 protein. Among around 50,000 distinct CDR3 sequences listed, 11% were seen once. With 1 base removed from V and 2 bases from J, the gap between germline ends came to 10 bases. Germline V gives CDR1 SGHRS, CDR2 YFSETQ. The CDR3 spans 15 residues.

The clonotype originates from a human donor. Input material: PBMCs spiked with cells of the T cell clone KT2. V and J are TRBV5-1 and TRBJ1-3; TRBD1 might be the D (6 bases). Here the CDR3 DNA reads TGCGCCAGCAGCTTGAGTGGGGGCCCTGGAAACACCATATATTTT. This encodes CASSLSGGPGNTIYF.